The rows below give T cell receptor beta chains drawn from one sample of a study of cytomegalovirus exposure and HLA in healthy donors. Here immunoSEQ multiplex PCR was the method, and the copy in TCRdb shows in-frame clones only, minus some. Of 120,000 or so clones listed, roughly 63% are singletons. The sequenced material came from PBMCs. The origin of the receptors is a man younger than 45 in good health and CMV-seropositive. CDR3s include the opening cysteine and the closing phenylalanine or tryptophan. The D gene is left open where the match is weak. Size is omitted from some rows. Given values are once, few, many or a class for expanded clones.

v_gene	d_gene	abundance	j_gene	CDR3nt	CDR3aa
TRBV6-1	TRBD1	.	TRBJ1-2	TGTGCCAGCAGTGAATGGGGCAGGGGGCTCTATGGCTACACCTTC	CASSEWGRGLYGYTF
TRBV7-7	TRBD1	few	TRBJ2-3	TGTGCTAGCAGCTTAACAGGGGGCACAGATACGCAGTATTTT	CASSLTGGTDTQYF
TRBV11-3	TRBD1	.	TRBJ2-7	TGCAATGAGGGACAGGCTATCTACGAGCAGTACTTC	CNEGQAIYEQYF
TRBV9	.	.	TRBJ2-1	TGTGCCAGCAGCGGGGGACAAAGCTCCTACAATGAGCAGTTCTTC	CASSGGQSSYNEQFF
TRBV15	TRBD1	few	TRBJ2-5	TGTGCCACCAGCAGACGAGGGACAGGGGTGGGGACCCAGTACTTC	CATSRRGTGVGTQYF
TRBV6-6	TRBD2	.	TRBJ2-2	TGTGCCAGCAGGGGACTAGCGGGATCCACCGGGGAGCTGTTTTTT	CASRGLAGSTGELFF
TRBV5-6	TRBD2	.	TRBJ2-1	TGTGCCAGCAGCACTAGCGGGAGGGCCACCGATGAGCAGTTCTTC	CASSTSGRATDEQFF
TRBV30	.	.	TRBJ2-1	TGTGCCTGGAGTCGAGGACTCAGTAGCGATGAGCAGTTCTTC	CAWSRGLSSDEQFF
TRBV19	.	.	TRBJ2-7	TGTGCCAGTAGTATAGGCGGGGAGCAGTACTTC	CASSIGGEQYF
TRBV10-2	.	.	TRBJ2-5	TGCGCCAGCAGTTATCAGGGGTTCGAAGAGACCCAGTACTTC	CASSYQGFEETQYF
TRBV5-4	.	.	TRBJ1-2	TGTGCCAGCAGCGCACCGGGTTTTTCCCACTATGGCTACACCTTC	CASSAPGFSHYGYTF
TRBV9	TRBD2	.	TRBJ2-3	TGTGCCAGCAGCCCCCCTCCGGGACTAGCGGGAGCAGATACGCAGTATTTT	CASSPPPGLAGADTQYF
TRBV6-1	TRBD2	.	TRBJ2-2	TGTGCCAGCAGTGAAGGACTAGCGGGAGTCACCGGGGAGCTGTTTTTT	CASSEGLAGVTGELFF
TRBV28	TRBD2	.	TRBJ2-1	TGTGCCAGCAGTTCAACCGGGACTAGCGGGAGGAGGAAGCAGTTCTTC	CASSSTGTSGRRKQFF
TRBV13	TRBD2	once	TRBJ2-7	TGTGCCAGCAGCTTAGGGATACTAGCGGAGCACTACGAGCAGTACTTC	CASSLGILAEHYEQYF
TRBV18	.	.	TRBJ2-1	TGTGCCAGCTCACCGAAGACTAAAGCCAATGAGCAGTTCTTC	CASSPKTKANEQFF
TRBV4-2	TRBD2	.	TRBJ2-3	TGTGCCAGCCAGCGGGAGGGGTTCGGCACAGATACGCAGTATTTT	CASQREGFGTDTQYF
TRBV6-5	.	few	TRBJ2-1	TGTGCCAGCAGATCACAGGGTCTCTCCTACAATGAGCAGTTCTTC	CASRSQGLSYNEQFF
TRBV7-3	TRBD2	.	TRBJ2-3	TGTGCCAGCAGCTTAGGACTAGCGGAGCGCACAGATACGCAGTATTTT	CASSLGLAERTDTQYF
TRBV27	.	.	TRBJ2-3	TGTGCCAGCAGTTTGATGGGGGCTAGCACAGATACGCAGTATTTT	CASSLMGASTDTQYF
TRBV5-1	.	.	TRBJ2-6	TGCGCCAGCAGCTTCCTCAGGGGGGCTGGGGCCAACGTCCTGACTTTC	CASSFLRGAGANVLTF
TRBV5-1	.	.	TRBJ2-2	TGCGCCAGCAGCTTGGACATCGGGAATTCCGGGGAGCTGTTTTTT	CASSLDIGNSGELFF
TRBV9	.	.	TRBJ2-7	TGTGCCAGCAGCGTAGGCGGGCCCCTCTACGAGCAGTACTTC	CASSVGGPLYEQYF
TRBV19	TRBD2	.	TRBJ2-1	TGTGCCAGTAATAAAAGGCGGGAGGGTAATGAGCAGTTCTTC	CASNKRREGNEQFF
TRBV28	.	.	TRBJ1-1	TGTGCCAGCACCGGCTTAGAGGCTGAAGCTTTCTTT	CASTGLEAEAFF
TRBV9	.	.	TRBJ2-3	TGTGCCAGCAGCGCACCTCTTAGAGTCGGCACAGATACGCAGTATTTT	CASSAPLRVGTDTQYF
TRBV18	.	.	TRBJ1-5	TGTGCCAGCTCTGAGCTTTCAGGAAATCAGCCCCAGCATTTT	CASSELSGNQPQHF
TRBV11-3	.	.	TRBJ2-1	TGTGCCAGCAGCTTAGGTAGTCATGAGCAGTTCTTC	CASSLGSHEQFF
TRBV7-3	.	.	TRBJ2-1	TGTGCCAGCCGACTAAACCCCTCCTACAATGAGCAGTTCTTC	CASRLNPSYNEQFF
TRBV5-1	TRBD2	few	TRBJ2-1	TGCGCCAGCAGCGACCAGAGCGGGGCCTACAATGAGCAGTTCTTC	CASSDQSGAYNEQFF
TRBV7-2	.	.	TRBJ2-3	TGTGCCAGCAGCTTAGGTTCTGTCCCTACGCAGTATTTT	CASSLGSVPTQYF
TRBV7-7	TRBD2	.	TRBJ2-1	TGTGCTAGCAGCTTAGGGTCTAGCGGTTACAATGAGCAGTTCTTC	CASSLGSSGYNEQFF
TRBV4-1	TRBD1	.	TRBJ1-2	TGCGCCAGCAGCCGGCGGGACAGTCCTTACAATGGCTACACCTTC	CASSRRDSPYNGYTF
TRBV27	TRBD1	.	TRBJ1-2	TGTGCCAGCAGTATGACCGGGACAGGCGACTATGGCTACACCTTC	CASSMTGTGDYGYTF
TRBV5-4	TRBD2	.	TRBJ2-2	TGTGCCAGCAGCTTGGGGGGACTAGCTTATAGCACCGGGGAGCTGTTTTTT	CASSLGGLAYSTGELFF
TRBV14	.	few	TRBJ1-1	TGTGCCAGCAGCCTCTTACGGGGAACTGAAGCTTTCTTT	CASSLLRGTEAFF
TRBV7-6	.	once	TRBJ1-5	TGTGCCAGCAGCTTGAACTTGGGGTCAGGGGATACTCAGCCCCAGCATTTT	CASSLNLGSGDTQPQHF
TRBV10-3	.	.	TRBJ2-1	TGTGCCATCAGTGAGTCGAAAATGGCGACTGCCACTGGCTATGAGCAGTTCTTC	CAISESKMATATGYEQFF
TRBV6-1	.	.	TRBJ2-7	TGTGCCAGCAGTGAAAATGTGTTAGCGGTTGATTACGAGCAGTACTTC	CASSENVLAVDYEQYF
TRBV5-4	.	.	TRBJ2-1	TGTGCCAGCAGCTTGGCCACCGGGACAAGCATCCATGAGCAGTTCTTC	CASSLATGTSIHEQFF
TRBV4-1	.	many	TRBJ2-7	TGCGCCAGCAGCCATCCAGCGCGGGGGCGAACTGGCGAGCAGTACTTC	CASSHPARGRTGEQYF
TRBV4-3	.	few	TRBJ1-5	TGCGCCAGCAGCCAAGACAGGGCCTCCAGCGGCAATCAGCCCCAGCATTTT	CASSQDRASSGNQPQHF
TRBV4-3	.	.	TRBJ1-4	TGCGCCAGCAGCCAAGATCGGCCGATCGGGGAAAAACTGTTTTTT	CASSQDRPIGEKLFF
TRBV5-8	TRBD2	.	TRBJ2-1	TGTGCCAGCAGCACCAGACTAGCGGGGGGTGAGCAGTTCTTC	CASSTRLAGGEQFF
TRBV5-6	TRBD2	few	TRBJ2-7	TGTGCCAGCAGCACCAGACTAGCGGCTTGGCCGGCCATCTCCTACGAGCAGTACTTC	CASSTRLAAWPAISYEQYF